Many counts were recorded for the clone carrying this TCR beta chain. The V and J ends lost 2 bases and 0 bases respectively, with 8 bases between them. The CDR3 spans 14 residues. The germline gives CDR1 SGDLS, CDR2 YYNGEE. The sample belongs to a study of low-dose radiotherapy and immunotherapy resistance in tumors. The overall study: Daily oral aspirin at 300 mg began on cycle 1 day 1 and lasted four cycles.

Indicated time point: after trial treatment. Treatment noted: LDRT plus nivolumab, ipilimumab, low-dose cyclophosphamide and aspirin (RACIN trial). Priming of first-strand cDNA relied on TRAV- and TRBV-specific primers (covering alpha and beta chains). With a V-primer adapter and a constant-region primer, TCRs were amplified for approximately 19 PCR cycles. TCRdb ran MiXCR on the reads and lists one entry per CDR3 protein. The data contain just over 90,000 distinct CDR3 sequences, 20% to 25% of them singletons. The source material was PBMCs, sampled after low-dose radiotherapy plus immunotherapy. The J gene is TRBJ2-5, the V gene TRBV9; D is possibly TRBD2 (5 bases). The source is a female donor with ovarian cancer. The CDR3 sequence is CASSVSGYQETQYF. The DNA of the CDR3 is TGTGCCAGCAGCGTGAGCGGTTACCAAGAGACCCAGTACTTC. Complete variable domain (other parts from reference TRBV9 and TRBJ2-5): DSGVTQTPKHLITATGQRVTLRCSPRSGDLSVYWYQQSLDQGLQFLIQYYNGEERAKGNILERFSAQQFPDLHSELNLSSLELGDSALYFCASSVSGYQETQYFGPGTRLLVL.